Each of the 11 T cell receptor beta chains below was sequenced from the same sample in a study of blood T cell repertoires in COVID-19. Clones were read by immunoSEQ multiplex PCR, and TCRdb kept only the in-frame ones, dropping some. The table records roughly 400,000 clones, more than 70% of them present only once. Source material: peripheral blood. Receptors originate from a woman aged 55 to 70 with COVID-19, enrolled during active disease.

The rearrangement joins TRBV28 to TRBJ2-6; 8 bases align to TRBD2. Unmatched junction bases numbered 8, after V lost 7 bases and J lost 0 bases. This CDR3 is 17 amino acids long. Germline V gene data show CDR1 as MDHEN and CDR2 as SYDVKM. The DNA for the CDR3 is TGTGCCAGCACCCCGGGGGGGGCCCTCTCTGGGGCCAACGTCCTGACTTTC. It yields the protein CASTPGGALSGANVLTF.

The chain carries TRBV25-1 and TRBJ1-4; D is undetermined. The CDR3 is 16 amino acids. Germline V lookup: CDR1 MGHDK, CDR2 SYGVNS. V lost 5 bases, J lost 5 bases, and 18 bases lay in between. CDR3 amino acids: CASSPTPGSRNEKLFF. In nucleotides, the CDR3 is TGTGCCAGCAGTCCAACCCCCGGGTCAAGGAATGAAAAACTGTTTTTT.

The rearrangement joins TRBV10-3 to TRBJ1-2, with TRBD1 matching 7 bases. Germline V gives CDR1 ENHRY, CDR2 SYGVKD. V gave up 4 bases and J gave up 6 bases; unmatched junction bases: 11. The CDR3 has 15 amino acids. The CDR3 bases are TGTGCCATCAGTGTAGGGACAGTGCCCACTGATGGCTACACCTTC. Protein: CAISVGTVPTDGYTF.

This chain links TRBV14 with TRBJ1-1; the D is unclear. Germline CDR1 is SGHDN and CDR2 is FVKESK. The CDR3 has 11 residues. Trimming removed 4 bases at V and 3 bases at J, with 3 bases between. The CDR3: CASSPDTEAFF. In nucleotides, the CDR3 is TGTGCCAGCAGCCCGGACACTGAAGCTTTCTTT.

As concerns this clone: The sample carries other DNA sequences with the same CDR3. CDR3 DNA: TGTGCCATCAGTGAATCAGGGAACACTGAAGCTTTCTTT. Its protein is CAISESGNTEAFF. The chain employs TRBV10-3 and TRBJ1-1; unclear D gene. Germline V CDR1 and CDR2: ENHRY, SYGVKD. The CDR3 totals 13 residues. Trimming shortened V by 3 bases and J by 1 base, and 6 bases separated the two germline ends.

Only a few counts were recorded for this clone. The chain links TRBV7-3 to TRBJ2-2; a weak D match, TRBD1 (5 bases). V was trimmed by 5 bases and J by 1 base, leaving 11 bases between them. The CDR3 has 15 residues. The germline V gene has CDR1 SGHTA and CDR2 FQGTGA. The chain's CDR3 is CASSLDNWNTGELFF. CDR3 coding DNA: TGTGCCAGCAGCCTGGACAACTGGAACACCGGGGAGCTGTTTTTT.

The gene calls are TRBV6-1 and TRBJ1-1, with D possibly matching TRBD1 (5 bases). In germline, CDR1 is MNHNS, CDR2 SASEGT. V lost 0 bases, J lost 0 bases, and 11 bases lay in between. The CDR3 has 16 residues. CDR3 amino acids: CASSEALRVMNTEAFF. CDR3 sequence (DNA): TGTGCCAGCAGTGAAGCCCTCAGGGTTATGAACACTGAAGCTTTCTTT.

As regards this clone: As the CDR3 is not closed by the conserved phenylalanine or tryptophan, this likely results from a read error. It is unclear where the CDR3 begins or ends on the DNA, so no DNA is shown, and the CDR3 is as TCRdb lists it. The chain links TRBV6-5 to TRBJ2-3; TRBD2, the table's D call, lacks a check against the DNA. The germline V gene encodes CDR1 MNHEY and CDR2 SVGAGI. The CDR3 is 10 residues long, counting both termini. CDR3 loop: CASSRSCAAV.

J is TRBJ1-2 and V is TRBV12-5, with 7 bases that match TRBD1. The CDR3 loop spans 14 amino acids. Germline CDR1 reads LGHNT; CDR2 reads FRNRAP. Trimming at V came to 6 bases and at J to 2 bases, leaving 6 bases not matched to a gene. In DNA, the CDR3 is TGTGCTAGTGGATGGGACAGCAGCAACTATGGCTACACCTTC. It yields the protein CASGWDSSNYGYTF. The full variable domain, completed using reference TRBV12-5 and TRBJ1-2, is DARVTQTPRHKVTEMGQEVTMRCQPILGHNTVFWYRQTMMQGLELLAYFRNRAPLDDSGMPKDRFSAEMPDATLATLKIQPSEPRDSAVYFCASGWDSSNYGYTFGSGTRLTVV.

This clone was detected only once. The chain joins TRBV5-1 to TRBJ2-7; the match to TRBD2 covers 9 bases. Trimming at V came to 1 base and at J to 4 bases, leaving 3 bases not matched to a gene. The CDR3 sequence is 14 residues long. Germline V gene sequence: CDR1 SGHRS, CDR2 YFSETQ. CDR3 sequence (DNA): TGCGCCAGCAGCTTGTCGACTAGCGGATACGAGCAGTACTTC. It specifies CASSLSTSGYEQYF.

The chain is built from TRBV19 and TRBJ1-5; possibly TRBD1 for D (5 bases). The V gene's germline CDR1 is LNHDA and CDR2 SQIVND (reference sequence). V lost 1 base and J 7 bases, leaving 11 bases between the germline ends. CDR3 size: 14 residues. DNA of the CDR3: TGTGCCAGTAGTATAGGGCAGGGCCGGCAGCCCCAGCATTTT. This gives the protein CASSIGQGRQPQHF.